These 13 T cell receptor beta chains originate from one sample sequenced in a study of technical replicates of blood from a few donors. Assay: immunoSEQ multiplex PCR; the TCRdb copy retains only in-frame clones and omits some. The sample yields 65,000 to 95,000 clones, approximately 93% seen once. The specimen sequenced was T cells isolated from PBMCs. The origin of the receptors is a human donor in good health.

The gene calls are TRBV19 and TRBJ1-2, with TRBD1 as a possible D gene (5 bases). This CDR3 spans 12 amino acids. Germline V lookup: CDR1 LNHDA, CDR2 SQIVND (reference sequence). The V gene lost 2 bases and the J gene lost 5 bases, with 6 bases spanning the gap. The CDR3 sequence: CASSIQGYGYTF. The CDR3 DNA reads TGTGCCAGTAGTATACAGGGTTATGGCTACACCTTC.

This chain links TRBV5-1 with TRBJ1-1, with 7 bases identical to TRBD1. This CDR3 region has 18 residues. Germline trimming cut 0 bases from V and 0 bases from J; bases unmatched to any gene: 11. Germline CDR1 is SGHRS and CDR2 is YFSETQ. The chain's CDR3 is CASSLASGQVYMNTEAFF. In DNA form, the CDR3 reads TGCGCCAGCAGCTTGGCTTCAGGACAGGTCTACATGAACACTGAAGCTTTCTTT. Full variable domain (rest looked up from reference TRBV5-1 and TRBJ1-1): KAGVTQTPRYLIKTRGQQVTLSCSPISGHRSVSWYQQTPGQGLQFLFEYFSETQRNKGNFPGRFSGRQFSNSRSEMNVSTLELGDSALYLCASSLASGQVYMNTEAFFGQGTRLTVV.

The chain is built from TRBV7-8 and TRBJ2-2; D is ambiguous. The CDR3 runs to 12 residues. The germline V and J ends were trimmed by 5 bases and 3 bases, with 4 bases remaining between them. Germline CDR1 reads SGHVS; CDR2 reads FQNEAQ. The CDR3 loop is CASSTHTGELFF. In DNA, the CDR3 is TGTGCCAGCAGCACTCACACCGGGGAGCTGTTTTTT.

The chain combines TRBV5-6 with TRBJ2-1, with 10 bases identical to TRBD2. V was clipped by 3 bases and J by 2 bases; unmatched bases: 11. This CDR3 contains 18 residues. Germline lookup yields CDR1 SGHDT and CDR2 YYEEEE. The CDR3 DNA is TGTGCCAGCAGCTCGGCCCACCCACTAGCGGGAACCTACAATGAGCAGTTCTTC. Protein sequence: CASSSAHPLAGTYNEQFF.

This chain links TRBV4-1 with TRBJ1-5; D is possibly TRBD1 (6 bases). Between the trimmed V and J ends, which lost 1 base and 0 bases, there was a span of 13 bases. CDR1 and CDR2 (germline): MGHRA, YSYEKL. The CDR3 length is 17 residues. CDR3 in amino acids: CASSQAGTIDSNQPQHF. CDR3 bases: TGCGCCAGCAGCCAAGCAGGGACAATAGATAGCAATCAGCCCCAGCATTTT.

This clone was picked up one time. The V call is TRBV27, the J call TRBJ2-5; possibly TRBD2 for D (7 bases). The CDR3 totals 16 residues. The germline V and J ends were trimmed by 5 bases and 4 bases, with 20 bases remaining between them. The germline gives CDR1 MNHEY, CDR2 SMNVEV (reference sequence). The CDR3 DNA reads TGTGCCAGCAGTGTTCTAGCCGGGGGGCAAAGAGAGACCCAGTACTTC. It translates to CASSVLAGGQRETQYF.

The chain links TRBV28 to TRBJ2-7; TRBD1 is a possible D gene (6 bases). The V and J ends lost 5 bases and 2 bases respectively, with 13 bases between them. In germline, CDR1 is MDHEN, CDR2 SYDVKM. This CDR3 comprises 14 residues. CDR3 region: CASSPGTIPYEQYF. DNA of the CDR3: TGTGCCAGCAGTCCCGGGACAATTCCCTACGAGCAGTACTTC.

The CDR3 is CASSQGLYYEQYF. The DNA of the CDR3 is TGTGCCAGCAGCCAAGGACTATACTACGAGCAGTACTTC. The chain joins TRBV14 to TRBJ2-7; D is possibly TRBD2 (5 bases). With 1 base removed from V and 3 bases from J, the gap between germline ends came to 7 bases. The germline CDR1 and CDR2 sequences are SGHDN and FVKESK. This CDR3 has 13 amino acids.

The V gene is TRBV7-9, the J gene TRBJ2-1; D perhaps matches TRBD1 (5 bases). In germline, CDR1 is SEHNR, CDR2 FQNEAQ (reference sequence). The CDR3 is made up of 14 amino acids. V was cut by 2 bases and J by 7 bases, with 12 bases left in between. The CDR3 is CASSLSFQGNEQFF. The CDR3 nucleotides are TGTGCCAGCAGCTTAAGTTTCCAGGGAAATGAGCAGTTCTTC.

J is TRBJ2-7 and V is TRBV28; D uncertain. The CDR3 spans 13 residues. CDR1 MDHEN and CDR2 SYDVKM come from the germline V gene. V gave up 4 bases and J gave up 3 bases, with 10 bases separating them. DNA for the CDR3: TGTGCCAGCAGTTCCGGTAACCACTACGAGCAGTACTTC. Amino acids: CASSSGNHYEQYF.

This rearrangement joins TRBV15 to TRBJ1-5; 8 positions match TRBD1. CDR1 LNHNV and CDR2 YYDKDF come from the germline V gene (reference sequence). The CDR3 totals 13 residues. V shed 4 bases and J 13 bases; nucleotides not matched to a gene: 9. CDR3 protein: CATSTPGTGSQHF. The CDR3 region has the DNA TGTGCCACCAGCACACCCGGGACAGGCTCACAGCATTTT.

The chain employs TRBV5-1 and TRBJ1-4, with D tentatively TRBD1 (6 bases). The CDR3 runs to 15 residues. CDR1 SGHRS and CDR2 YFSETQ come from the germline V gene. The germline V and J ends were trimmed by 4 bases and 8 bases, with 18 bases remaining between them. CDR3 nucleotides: TGCGCCAGCAGCATACAGGGACCGTTCTACGAAAAACTGTTTTTT. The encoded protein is CASSIQGPFYEKLFF.

The CDR3 here is CAISEELAVPYEQYF. The CDR3 region has the DNA TGTGCCATCAGTGAAGAACTAGCAGTACCCTACGAGCAGTACTTC. The chain employs TRBV10-3 and TRBJ2-7; possibly TRBD2 for D (6 bases). In germline, CDR1 is ENHRY, CDR2 SYGVKD. V was trimmed by 3 bases and J by 2 bases, leaving 14 bases between them. The CDR3 runs to 15 residues.